This is a list of T cell receptor beta chains from one sample in a study of blood T cell repertoires in COVID-19. TCRdb keeps only in-frame clones here, not all; method: immunoSEQ multiplex PCR. The sample carries 400,000 or so clones, about 90% recorded once. Sequencing was performed on PBMCs or T cells enriched from blood (not recorded which). All receptors come from a man between 18 and 35 years old who had recovered from COVID-19. Both conserved end residues are part of each CDR3. Fields, in order: CDR3 DNA, CDR3 protein, J gene, CDR3 length, clone size, D gene, V gene. D genes are given only for firm matches. Some rows have no size entry. The others give once, few or many, or a class for an expanded clone.

CDR3 DNA: TGCGCCAGCAGTGAGTCGACGCGGGACGTGGGTGGCTACACCTTC; CDR3 protein: CASSESTRDVGGYTF; J gene: TRBJ1-2; CDR3 length: 15; clone size: .; D gene: .; V gene: TRBV10-2
CDR3 DNA: TGTGCCAGCCAACGTTTCGGGGGAGGGAGCACAGATACGCAGTATTTT; CDR3 protein: CASQRFGGGSTDTQYF; J gene: TRBJ2-3; CDR3 length: 16; clone size: .; D gene: TRBD2; V gene: TRBV11-2
CDR3 DNA: TGTGCCAGCAGTTTAATAACCCTGAGAACGGGGGGCTACACCTTC; CDR3 protein: CASSLITLRTGGYTF; J gene: TRBJ1-2; CDR3 length: 15; clone size: .; D gene: .; V gene: TRBV28
CDR3 DNA: TGTGCCAGCGATCCTCAGGGGACAGGGGTACAATATGAGCAGTTCTTC; CDR3 protein: CASDPQGTGVQYEQFF; J gene: TRBJ2-1; CDR3 length: 16; clone size: .; D gene: TRBD1; V gene: TRBV5-8
CDR3 DNA: TGCGCCAGCAGCTTGGGACAGGGGGCCGGGGAGCTGTTTTTT; CDR3 protein: CASSLGQGAGELFF; J gene: TRBJ2-2; CDR3 length: 14; clone size: .; D gene: TRBD1; V gene: TRBV5-1
CDR3 DNA: TGTGCCAGCTCACCACCGGCAGGGACTGGAAACACCATATATTTT; CDR3 protein: CASSPPAGTGNTIYF; J gene: TRBJ1-3; CDR3 length: 15; clone size: .; D gene: .; V gene: TRBV18
CDR3 DNA: TGTGCCTCGCGACTAGCGGGAGCCGAAAGGAATGAGCAGTTCTTC; CDR3 protein: CASRLAGAERNEQFF; J gene: TRBJ2-1; CDR3 length: 15; clone size: .; D gene: TRBD2; V gene: TRBV10-3
CDR3 DNA: TGTGCCAGCAGTTTCATTCCCTCGGGGAGAGGGTATGGCTACACCTTC; CDR3 protein: CASSFIPSGRGYGYTF; J gene: TRBJ1-2; CDR3 length: 16; clone size: .; D gene: .; V gene: TRBV27
CDR3 DNA: TGTGCCAGCAGCTTTTGGCGGGGGGGCTGGGATACGCAGTATTTT; CDR3 protein: CASSFWRGGWDTQYF; J gene: TRBJ2-3; CDR3 length: 15; clone size: .; D gene: TRBD2; V gene: TRBV7-9
CDR3 DNA: TGTGCCTGGAGGGCGAACACTGAAGCTTTCTTT; CDR3 protein: CAWRANTEAFF; J gene: TRBJ1-1; CDR3 length: 11; clone size: .; D gene: .; V gene: TRBV30
CDR3 DNA: TGTGCCAGCAGTGAGCGTAGCTCTGGAAACACCATATATTTT; CDR3 protein: CASSERSSGNTIYF; J gene: TRBJ1-3; CDR3 length: 14; clone size: .; D gene: .; V gene: TRBV6-1
CDR3 DNA: TGCGCCAGCGGGGAGGAGGGGGCGAGGGGGTCAGAGACCCAGTACTTC; CDR3 protein: CASGEEGARGSETQYF; J gene: TRBJ2-5; CDR3 length: 16; clone size: .; D gene: .; V gene: TRBV5-1
CDR3 DNA: TGTGCCAGCAGTGAGGACAGGGGAGGCGACGAAAAACTGTTTTTT; CDR3 protein: CASSEDRGGDEKLFF; J gene: TRBJ1-4; CDR3 length: 15; clone size: .; D gene: TRBD1; V gene: TRBV2
CDR3 DNA: TGTGCCAGCAGGAAGCGGGAGAATGAGCAGTTCTTC; CDR3 protein: CASRKRENEQFF; J gene: TRBJ2-1; CDR3 length: 12; clone size: .; D gene: TRBD2; V gene: TRBV6-5
CDR3 DNA: TGTGCCAGCAGCCTTCGCGCGGGGACTCACTATGGCTACACCTTC; CDR3 protein: CASSLRAGTHYGYTF; J gene: TRBJ1-2; CDR3 length: 15; clone size: .; D gene: .; V gene: TRBV9
CDR3 DNA: TGTGCCAGCAGCGTTGGTATAGCAGGGGAAGAACGGAATGAGCAGTTCTTC; CDR3 protein: CASSVGIAGEERNEQFF; J gene: TRBJ2-1; CDR3 length: 17; clone size: .; D gene: .; V gene: TRBV9
CDR3 DNA: TGTGCCTCACCGGGACAGCGAGACACCGGGGAGCTGTTTTTT; CDR3 protein: CASPGQRDTGELFF; J gene: TRBJ2-2; CDR3 length: 14; clone size: .; D gene: TRBD1; V gene: TRBV6-5
CDR3 DNA: TGTGCCAGCAGCTTAACAGGAACTGAAGCTTTCTTT; CDR3 protein: CASSLTGTEAFF; J gene: TRBJ1-1; CDR3 length: 12; clone size: .; D gene: .; V gene: TRBV11-2
CDR3 DNA: TGTGCTAGTGGTCCCGGGACTAGAGGTAGAAATACGCAGTATTTT; CDR3 protein: CASGPGTRGRNTQYF; J gene: TRBJ2-3; CDR3 length: 15; clone size: .; D gene: TRBD2; V gene: TRBV12-5
CDR3 DNA: TGTGCCAGTCATCGTGGGGGGAACTCTGGAAACACCATATATTTT; CDR3 protein: CASHRGGNSGNTIYF; J gene: TRBJ1-3; CDR3 length: 15; clone size: .; D gene: .; V gene: TRBV19
CDR3 DNA: TGTGCCAGCAGTTTAGTTTTAGTCTCTGGAAACACCATATATTTT; CDR3 protein: CASSLVLVSGNTIYF; J gene: TRBJ1-3; CDR3 length: 15; clone size: .; D gene: .; V gene: TRBV28
CDR3 DNA: TGTGCCAGCAGCTCTAAAGTGGGCGGGGAAGGCTACACCTTC; CDR3 protein: CASSSKVGGEGYTF; J gene: TRBJ1-2; CDR3 length: 14; clone size: .; D gene: .; V gene: TRBV11-3
CDR3 DNA: TGCAGCGTAACAGGGTACACTGAAGCTTTCTTT; CDR3 protein: CSVTGYTEAFF; J gene: TRBJ1-1; CDR3 length: 11; clone size: .; D gene: .; V gene: TRBV29-1
CDR3 DNA: TGTGCCAGCAGCCAAGAATCCAGGGGGAACTATGGCTACACCTTC; CDR3 protein: CASSQESRGNYGYTF; J gene: TRBJ1-2; CDR3 length: 15; clone size: .; D gene: TRBD1; V gene: TRBV3-1/TRBV3-2
CDR3 DNA: TGCGCCAGCAGAGCAGGGTTGGACACTGAAGCTTTCTTT; CDR3 protein: CASRAGLDTEAFF; J gene: TRBJ1-1; CDR3 length: 13; clone size: .; D gene: .; V gene: TRBV10-1
CDR3 DNA: TGTGCCAGCACCCTTCGGAGGGCTCCCATCAATCAGCCCCAGCATTTT; CDR3 protein: CASTLRRAPINQPQHF; J gene: TRBJ1-5; CDR3 length: 16; clone size: once; D gene: .; V gene: TRBV28
CDR3 DNA: TGTGCCAGCAGCTCTGAAGGCGGAATGAACACTGAAGCTTTCTTT; CDR3 protein: CASSSEGGMNTEAFF; J gene: TRBJ1-1; CDR3 length: 15; clone size: .; D gene: .; V gene: TRBV5-4
CDR3 DNA: TGCGCCAGCAGCATTCCGAGGACAGGGGGTGCAGATACGCAGTATTTT; CDR3 protein: CASSIPRTGGADTQYF; J gene: TRBJ2-3; CDR3 length: 16; clone size: .; D gene: TRBD1; V gene: TRBV5-1
CDR3 DNA: TGCGCCAGCAGCTTGGTGGGGAGTGATTCACCCCTCCACTTT; CDR3 protein: CASSLVGSDSPLHF; J gene: TRBJ1-6; CDR3 length: 14; clone size: .; D gene: .; V gene: TRBV5-1
CDR3 DNA: TGTGCCAGCAGGGTACTAGCGGGAGGAGAGCAGTACTTC; CDR3 protein: CASRVLAGGEQYF; J gene: TRBJ2-7; CDR3 length: 13; clone size: .; D gene: TRBD2; V gene: TRBV28
CDR3 DNA: TGCGCCAGCAGCTTGGGACAGGGGGCCAATTCACCCCTCCACTTT; CDR3 protein: CASSLGQGANSPLHF; J gene: TRBJ1-6; CDR3 length: 15; clone size: .; D gene: TRBD1; V gene: TRBV5-1
CDR3 DNA: TGTGCCAGCCAGGGCAGTTTTCAGTATGATGAGCAGTTCTTC; CDR3 protein: CASQGSFQYDEQFF; J gene: TRBJ2-1; CDR3 length: 14; clone size: .; D gene: .; V gene: TRBV5-6
CDR3 DNA: TGTGCCAGCAGCAGGCGGGACAGGGAGTACGAGCAGTACTTC; CDR3 protein: CASSRRDREYEQYF; J gene: TRBJ2-7; CDR3 length: 14; clone size: .; D gene: TRBD1; V gene: TRBV7-9
CDR3 DNA: TGTGCCAGCACCAGAGACAGGGGTAATTCACCCCTCCACTTT; CDR3 protein: CASTRDRGNSPLHF; J gene: TRBJ1-6; CDR3 length: 14; clone size: .; D gene: TRBD1; V gene: TRBV7-2
CDR3 DNA: TGTGCCAGTAGTATAGGGGGAACAGGGGCCGATACGCAGTATTTT; CDR3 protein: CASSIGGTGADTQYF; J gene: TRBJ2-3; CDR3 length: 15; clone size: .; D gene: TRBD1; V gene: TRBV19
CDR3 DNA: TGTGCCAGCAGTCCAGGGGAAGGCTACACCTTC; CDR3 protein: CASSPGEGYTF; J gene: TRBJ1-2; CDR3 length: 11; clone size: once; D gene: .; V gene: TRBV2
CDR3 DNA: TGTGCCAGCAGCTCCTCTAGGGCGGGCACCGGGGAGCTGTTTTTT; CDR3 protein: CASSSSRAGTGELFF; J gene: TRBJ2-2; CDR3 length: 15; clone size: once; D gene: .; V gene: TRBV7-2
CDR3 DNA: TGTGCCAGCAGCTCTGAGAGCGGGTCCTACAATGAGCAGTTCTTC; CDR3 protein: CASSSESGSYNEQFF; J gene: TRBJ2-1; CDR3 length: 15; clone size: .; D gene: .; V gene: TRBV7-9
CDR3 DNA: TGTGCCAGCAGCCAGAGGACAGGGAACACTGAAGCTTTCTTT; CDR3 protein: CASSQRTGNTEAFF; J gene: TRBJ1-1; CDR3 length: 14; clone size: .; D gene: TRBD1; V gene: TRBV3-1/TRBV3-2
CDR3 DNA: TGTGCCAGCACCCCCCTCGGACTAGTAGGAGATACGCAGTATTTT; CDR3 protein: CASTPLGLVGDTQYF; J gene: TRBJ2-3; CDR3 length: 15; clone size: .; D gene: TRBD2; V gene: TRBV7-8
CDR3 DNA: TGTGCCAGCAAAGACAGTGCTGGGGCCAACGTCCTGACTTTC; CDR3 protein: CASKDSAGANVLTF; J gene: TRBJ2-6; CDR3 length: 14; clone size: once; D gene: .; V gene: TRBV11-2
CDR3 DNA: TGTGCCAGCAGCTTCAATACGGGGGGGACAGATACGCAGTATTTT; CDR3 protein: CASSFNTGGTDTQYF; J gene: TRBJ2-3; CDR3 length: 15; clone size: once; D gene: TRBD2; V gene: TRBV5-6
CDR3 DNA: TGCGCCAGCAGCCAAGAATATCGAGTACCCATTTCTGGGGCCAACGTCCTGACTTTC; CDR3 protein: CASSQEYRVPISGANVLTF; J gene: TRBJ2-6; CDR3 length: 19; clone size: once; D gene: .; V gene: TRBV4-1
CDR3 DNA: TGTGCCAGCAGTTACCAACTAGCGGCCTCCTACGAGCAGTACTTC; CDR3 protein: CASSYQLAASYEQYF; J gene: TRBJ2-7; CDR3 length: 15; clone size: .; D gene: TRBD2; V gene: TRBV6-5
CDR3 DNA: TGTGCCAGCAGTTTCGGAGGCGGCTACGAGCAGTACTTC; CDR3 protein: CASSFGGGYEQYF; J gene: TRBJ2-7; CDR3 length: 13; clone size: .; D gene: .; V gene: TRBV12-3/TRBV12-4
CDR3 DNA: TGTGCCAGCAGGCGTGGACAGGGGAACTCACCCCTCCACTTT; CDR3 protein: CASRRGQGNSPLHF; J gene: TRBJ1-6; CDR3 length: 14; clone size: .; D gene: TRBD1; V gene: TRBV3-1/TRBV3-2
CDR3 DNA: TGTGCCAGCAGCCAGGGCCCGTCGGGTGGCTACACCTTC; CDR3 protein: CASSQGPSGGYTF; J gene: TRBJ1-2; CDR3 length: 13; clone size: .; D gene: .; V gene: TRBV5-6
CDR3 DNA: TGCGCCAGCAGCTTGGCAGGGCTGGGTAACTATGGCTACACCTTC; CDR3 protein: CASSLAGLGNYGYTF; J gene: TRBJ1-2; CDR3 length: 15; clone size: .; D gene: .; V gene: TRBV5-1
CDR3 DNA: TGTGCCAGCAGTTATAACCGGGCAGATACGCAGTATTTT; CDR3 protein: CASSYNRADTQYF; J gene: TRBJ2-3; CDR3 length: 13; clone size: .; D gene: .; V gene: TRBV7-2
CDR3 DNA: TGTGCCAGCAGGTTTCTGAACAGATTTCGACCCCTCCACTTT; CDR3 protein: CASRFLNRFRPLHF; J gene: TRBJ1-6; CDR3 length: 14; clone size: once; D gene: .; V gene: TRBV6-5
CDR3 DNA: TGCAGTGCTAGTCTGTACACTACAACTAATGAAAAACTGTTTTTT; CDR3 protein: CSASLYTTTNEKLFF; J gene: TRBJ1-4; CDR3 length: 15; clone size: .; D gene: .; V gene: TRBV20-1
CDR3 DNA: TGTGCCAGCAGTTCCAACGGCAGGGCGAACTATGGCTACACCTTC; CDR3 protein: CASSSNGRANYGYTF; J gene: TRBJ1-2; CDR3 length: 15; clone size: .; D gene: .; V gene: TRBV28
CDR3 DNA: TGTGCCAGTAGTATCCTTGACACCGGAAATCAGCCCCAGCATTTT; CDR3 protein: CASSILDTGNQPQHF; J gene: TRBJ1-5; CDR3 length: 15; clone size: .; D gene: .; V gene: TRBV19
CDR3 DNA: TGTGCCAGCAGCCTGGGACTAGAAAAGGCCAATGAGCAGTTCTTC; CDR3 protein: CASSLGLEKANEQFF; J gene: TRBJ2-1; CDR3 length: 15; clone size: .; D gene: TRBD2; V gene: TRBV3-1/TRBV3-2
CDR3 DNA: TGTGTCGTGTTCCTAGCGGGAGTCGGAAATGAGCAGTTCTTC; CDR3 protein: CVVFLAGVGNEQFF; J gene: TRBJ2-1; CDR3 length: 14; clone size: .; D gene: TRBD2; V gene: TRBV2
CDR3 DNA: TGTGCCAGCAGTGAAATTGAGGTAGAAATGAACACTGAAGCTTTCTTT; CDR3 protein: CASSEIEVEMNTEAFF; J gene: TRBJ1-1; CDR3 length: 16; clone size: .; D gene: .; V gene: TRBV2
CDR3 DNA: TGTGCTAGTGCCGAGGACAGGGAAAATTCACCCCTCCACTTT; CDR3 protein: CASAEDRENSPLHF; J gene: TRBJ1-6; CDR3 length: 14; clone size: once; D gene: TRBD1; V gene: TRBV12-5
CDR3 DNA: TGTGCCAGCAGCCAAGATACGGTGGGGCATGGCTACACCTTC; CDR3 protein: CASSQDTVGHGYTF; J gene: TRBJ1-2; CDR3 length: 14; clone size: .; D gene: .; V gene: TRBV3-1/TRBV3-2
CDR3 DNA: TGTGCCAGCAGGGCAGGTATGAACACTGAAGCTTTCTTT; CDR3 protein: CASRAGMNTEAFF; J gene: TRBJ1-1; CDR3 length: 13; clone size: .; D gene: .; V gene: TRBV2